A selection of T cell receptor beta chains follows, all from one sample in a study of human T cells and chemical hapten exposure. TCRdb analysed the RACE reads with MiXCR anew, one entry per CDR3 protein. The sample records about 190,000 distinct CDR3 sequences, under 30% being singletons. The source material was whole blood, sampled in connection with sensitization to the hapten diphenylcyclopropenone (DPC). These receptor sequences come from a woman aged 40 to 50 with alopecia areata. Some clones in this sample may be carry-over from other donors' samples. Each CDR3 is given with its conserved first and last residue. The order of the fields is D gene, V gene, clone size, CDR3 length, J gene, CDR3 DNA, CDR3 protein. D genes are given only for firm matches. Where a row states a size, it is once, few, many or the class of an expanded clone; other rows omit it.

D: TRBD2
V: TRBV7-3
size: NA
length: 17
J: TRBJ2-1
DNA: TGTGCCAGCAGCTTAAACCCAGGACTAGCGATGGGCAATGAGCAGTTCTTC
CDR3: CASSLNPGLAMGNEQFF

D: NA
V: TRBV7-3
size: few
length: 16
J: TRBJ2-2
DNA: TGTGCCAGCAGCTTACGAGGGTTCCCTTCGTCCGGGGAGCTGTTTTTT
CDR3: CASSLRGFPSSGELFF

D: NA
V: TRBV7-9
size: NA
length: 16
J: TRBJ2-5
DNA: TGTGCCAGCAGCTCTGGGGACGGAGCCCTGAAAGAGACCCAGTACTTC
CDR3: CASSSGDGALKETQYF

D: NA
V: TRBV13
size: NA
length: 12
J: TRBJ2-3
DNA: TGTGCCAGCAGCCCCGCGGGGGATACGCAGTATTTT
CDR3: CASSPAGDTQYF

D: NA
V: TRBV28
size: few
length: 12
J: TRBJ2-2
DNA: TGTGCCAGCAGTTCCCACACCGGGGAGCTGTTTTTT
CDR3: CASSSHTGELFF

D: NA
V: TRBV6-2/TRBV6-3
size: few
length: 13
J: TRBJ2-1
DNA: TGTGCCAGCACCAGGACCGAAGGCTATGAGCAGTTCTTC
CDR3: CASTRTEGYEQFF

D: NA
V: TRBV12-3/TRBV12-4
size: few
length: 13
J: TRBJ2-5
DNA: TGTGCCAGCAGTGTGGCCCGGAGCGAAGCCCAGTACTTC
CDR3: CASSVARSEAQYF

D: NA
V: TRBV11-2
size: NA
length: 14
J: TRBJ2-3
DNA: TGTGCCAGCAGCTTAGTCAAGGGCATCGATACGCAGTATTTT
CDR3: CASSLVKGIDTQYF

D: TRBD2
V: TRBV6-6
size: NA
length: 17
J: TRBJ2-4
DNA: TGTGCCAGCAGCGAATTAGCGGGAGGGTTAGCCAAAAACATTCAGTACTTC
CDR3: CASSELAGGLAKNIQYF

D: TRBD1
V: TRBV12-3/TRBV12-4
size: few
length: 15
J: TRBJ1-1
DNA: TGTGCCAGCAGCCCGTTCGGACAGGGGGCCACTGAAGCTTTCTTT
CDR3: CASSPFGQGATEAFF

D: NA
V: TRBV29-1
size: few
length: 14
J: TRBJ2-5
DNA: TGCAGCGTTTGGATGGGGGGGGCCGGGACGACCCAGTACTTC
CDR3: CSVWMGGAGTTQYF

D: NA
V: TRBV28
size: once
length: 15
J: TRBJ2-1
DNA: TGTGCCAGCTCCTCTCTAGGGCACACTCGGAATGAGCAGTTCTTC
CDR3: CASSSLGHTRNEQFF

D: TRBD2
V: TRBV6-2/TRBV6-3
size: few
length: 14
J: TRBJ2-5
DNA: TGTGCCAGCAGTGGACTAGCGGGAGTAGAGACCCAGTACTTC
CDR3: CASSGLAGVETQYF

D: NA
V: TRBV4-1
size: NA
length: 13
J: TRBJ2-7
DNA: TGCGCCAGCAGCCTGAGCCACAGGGACGAGCAGTACTTC
CDR3: CASSLSHRDEQYF

D: TRBD2
V: TRBV6-5
size: NA
length: 14
J: TRBJ2-7
DNA: TGTGCCAGCAGCCGCTCTAGCGGCACCTACGAGCAGTACTTC
CDR3: CASSRSSGTYEQYF

D: TRBD1
V: TRBV29-1
size: NA
length: 14
J: TRBJ2-3
DNA: TGCAGCGCCCACCCAGGGGGCATTTCAGATACGCAGTATTTT
CDR3: CSAHPGGISDTQYF

D: TRBD2
V: TRBV5-1
size: NA
length: 14
J: TRBJ2-5
DNA: TGCGCCAGCAGCTTACTAGCGGGTGACGAGACCCAGTACTTC
CDR3: CASSLLAGDETQYF

D: TRBD2
V: TRBV6-5
size: NA
length: 18
J: TRBJ2-2
DNA: TGTGCCAGCAGTTATCAAAGCGGGAGGGTCGGAAAGACCGGGGAGCTGTTTTTT
CDR3: CASSYQSGRVGKTGELFF

D: TRBD1
V: TRBV7-2
size: few
length: 16
J: TRBJ2-7
DNA: TGTGCCAGCAGCTTAGGACCGGGACAGGGGTCTTACGAGCAGTACTTC
CDR3: CASSLGPGQGSYEQYF

D: NA
V: TRBV28
size: many
length: 11
J: TRBJ2-7
DNA: TGTGCCAGCAGAGCAGGCCACGAGCAGTACTTC
CDR3: CASRAGHEQYF

D: TRBD1
V: TRBV29-1
size: many
length: 12
J: TRBJ1-2
DNA: TGCAGCGTACCGGGACAGAGCTATGGCTACACCTTC
CDR3: CSVPGQSYGYTF

D: NA
V: TRBV11-2
size: few
length: 15
J: TRBJ2-3
DNA: TGTGCCAGCAGCTTAGATCACTCGGCTAGCGTGACGCAGTATTTT
CDR3: CASSLDHSASVTQYF

D: NA
V: TRBV20-1
size: few
length: 16
J: TRBJ2-1
DNA: TGCAGTGCTAGGGGGGGAGCTCCAACCTGGGACAATGAGCAGTTCTTC
CDR3: CSARGGAPTWDNEQFF

D: TRBD1
V: TRBV5-1
size: few
length: 14
J: TRBJ2-7
DNA: TGCGCCAGCACTACCGGACAGGACTCCTACGAGCAGTACTTC
CDR3: CASTTGQDSYEQYF

D: TRBD1
V: TRBV10-3
size: many
length: 14
J: TRBJ2-7
DNA: TGTGCCATCAGAGGACAGGGGAACTCCTACGAGCAGTACTTC
CDR3: CAIRGQGNSYEQYF

D: NA
V: TRBV29-1
size: NA
length: 13
J: TRBJ2-7
DNA: TGCAGCGTTGAGGGGGCGAACTCCTACGAGCAGTACTTC
CDR3: CSVEGANSYEQYF

D: NA
V: TRBV3-1
size: few
length: 15
J: TRBJ1-2
DNA: TGTGCCAGCAGCCAAGGTGCGGGGGCCGGTTATGGCTACACCTTC
CDR3: CASSQGAGAGYGYTF

D: NA
V: TRBV12-3/TRBV12-4
size: many
length: 15
J: TRBJ1-3
DNA: TGTGCCAGCAGTTTCGGACGGATCTCTGGAAACACCATATATTTT
CDR3: CASSFGRISGNTIYF

D: NA
V: TRBV29-1
size: NA
length: 13
J: TRBJ2-5
DNA: TGCAGCGTTGGACCAGGGGGGAAGGAGACCCAGTACTTC
CDR3: CSVGPGGKETQYF

D: NA
V: TRBV4-1
size: NA
length: 17
J: TRBJ1-1
DNA: TGCGCCAGCAGCCAATTCTTCGGTGATGAGTGGAACACTGAAGCTTTCTTT
CDR3: CASSQFFGDEWNTEAFF

D: NA
V: TRBV5-1
size: few
length: 14
J: TRBJ2-2
DNA: TGCGCCAGCAGCCCGTCGACTGCTACCGGGGAGCTGTTTTTT
CDR3: CASSPSTATGELFF

D: NA
V: TRBV28
size: few
length: 17
J: TRBJ1-6
DNA: TGTGCCAGCAGTATCCAAGGCAGGGCGGTGAGGAATTCACCCCTCCACTTT
CDR3: CASSIQGRAVRNSPLHF

D: TRBD1
V: TRBV9
size: NA
length: 15
J: TRBJ1-6
DNA: TGTGCCAGCAGCGCCCGGGACAGGTTTAATTCACCCCTCCACTTT
CDR3: CASSARDRFNSPLHF

D: TRBD1
V: TRBV12-3/TRBV12-4
size: NA
length: 15
J: TRBJ2-7
DNA: TGTGCCAGCAGTCCGAGGACAGGCTTGTCCTACGAGCAGTACTTC
CDR3: CASSPRTGLSYEQYF

D: NA
V: TRBV29-1
size: NA
length: 14
J: TRBJ2-1
DNA: TGCAGCGTGCCCTATTGCGGGGATGACAATGAGCAGTTCTTC
CDR3: CSVPYCGDDNEQFF

D: NA
V: TRBV28
size: NA
length: 15
J: TRBJ1-5
DNA: TGTGCCAGCATCGACGTAGGGGATAGCAATCAGCCCCAGCATTTT
CDR3: CASIDVGDSNQPQHF

D: NA
V: TRBV6-2/TRBV6-3
size: NA
length: 13
J: TRBJ2-5
DNA: TGTGCCAGCAGTTACCCCTCCCCGGAGACCCAGTACTTC
CDR3: CASSYPSPETQYF

D: NA
V: TRBV7-2
size: NA
length: 14
J: TRBJ2-2
DNA: TGTGCCAGCAGCCGGGACCAGAACACCGGGGAGCTGTTTTTT
CDR3: CASSRDQNTGELFF

D: NA
V: TRBV10-3
size: NA
length: 17
J: TRBJ2-1
DNA: TGTGCCATCAGTGAGTCGGGGGGACATCCTCCTGTGGGTGAGCAGTTCTTC
CDR3: CAISESGGHPPVGEQFF

D: NA
V: TRBV11-2
size: NA
length: 14
J: TRBJ2-5
DNA: TGTGCCAGCAGCCCTGGACAGTTCGCGGAGACCCAGTACTTC
CDR3: CASSPGQFAETQYF

D: NA
V: TRBV6-5
size: few
length: 18
J: TRBJ2-3
DNA: TGTGCCAGCAGTGCCCGTCGGACAGCGATAACTAGCACAGATACGCAGTATTTT
CDR3: CASSARRTAITSTDTQYF

D: NA
V: TRBV2
size: NA
length: 13
J: TRBJ1-5
DNA: TGTGCCGTTGGGACCGAGTCAAATCAGCCCCAGCATTTT
CDR3: CAVGTESNQPQHF

D: NA
V: TRBV24-1
size: NA
length: 13
J: TRBJ2-3
DNA: TGTGCCACAGAAGGGGCCGCCGCAGATACGCAGTATTTT
CDR3: CATEGAAADTQYF

D: TRBD1
V: TRBV5-8
size: NA
length: 15
J: TRBJ2-4
DNA: TGTGCCAGCAGCCATCCAGGGACAGGGGGCCTCATTCAGTACTTC
CDR3: CASSHPGTGGLIQYF

D: NA
V: TRBV7-6
size: few
length: 13
J: TRBJ2-1
DNA: TGTGCCAGCAGCTTAGTGGACCGGGGAGAGCAGTTCTTC
CDR3: CASSLVDRGEQFF